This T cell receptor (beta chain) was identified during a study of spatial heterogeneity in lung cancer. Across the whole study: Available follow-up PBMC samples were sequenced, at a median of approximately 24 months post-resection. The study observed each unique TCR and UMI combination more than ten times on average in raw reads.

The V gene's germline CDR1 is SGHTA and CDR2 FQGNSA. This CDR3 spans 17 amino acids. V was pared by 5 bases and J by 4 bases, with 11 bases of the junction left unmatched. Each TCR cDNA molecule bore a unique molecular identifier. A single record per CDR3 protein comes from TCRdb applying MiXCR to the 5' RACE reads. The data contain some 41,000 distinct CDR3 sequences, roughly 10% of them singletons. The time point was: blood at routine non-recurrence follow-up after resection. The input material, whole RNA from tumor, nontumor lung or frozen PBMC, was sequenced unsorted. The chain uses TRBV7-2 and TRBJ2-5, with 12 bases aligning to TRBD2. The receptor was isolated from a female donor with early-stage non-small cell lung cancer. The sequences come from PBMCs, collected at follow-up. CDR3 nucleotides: TGTGCCAGCAGCCCTGGACTAGCGGGGAACGGGGGAGAGACCCAGTACTTC. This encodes CASSPGLAGNGGETQYF.